This is a list of T cell receptor beta chains from one sample in a study of blood T cell repertoires in COVID-19. The protocol was immunoSEQ multiplex PCR, while the TCRdb copy is restricted to in-frame clones and leaves out a portion. The profile shows hundreds of thousands of clones, about nine tenths of them singletons. The sample consisted of peripheral blood. These receptors came from a woman between 35 and 50 years old who had recovered from COVID-19. CDR3s leave out the opening cysteine and the closing phenylalanine or tryptophan.

TRBJ2-1,TRBV15,ATSRAGGSYNEQF
TRBJ2-3,TRBV30,AWTQGRTGYTDTQY
TRBJ1-2,TRBV6-5,ASSSPPYGYT
TRBJ2-7,TRBV6-2/TRBV6-3,ASSYRYGGYEQY
TRBJ2-7,TRBV5-4,ASSPGGRLYEQY
TRBJ1-1,TRBV7-9,ASSLEQGYTEAF
TRBJ2-7,TRBV19,ASSSDRRYEQY
TRBJ1-1,TRBV4-3,ASSLWTGSLNTEAF
TRBJ2-5,TRBV11-2,ASRRPGLDRGTQY
TRBJ1-2,TRBV27,ASRRQGLIYGYT
TRBJ1-2,TRBV14,ASSPDRPGLGYGYT
TRBJ2-3,TRBV5-1,ASSLFSDIDTQY
TRBJ1-1,TRBV6-5,ASRAGTGGNTEAF
TRBJ1-2,TRBV11-2,ASSLGWDRGRT
TRBJ1-1,TRBV19,ASIPRSRPEAF
TRBJ1-2,TRBV7-9,ASSFGTGTGVSYGYT
TRBJ2-7,TRBV29-1,SVAVWSSYEQY
TRBJ1-5,TRBV19,ASTAEGQGKDQPQH
TRBJ1-1,TRBV29-1,SAVRQGGTEAF
TRBJ2-3,TRBV19,ASNRGAGGTDTQY
TRBJ1-4,TRBV28,ASRAGGPVNEKLF
TRBJ1-1,TRBV10-3,AIRPQGDTEAF
TRBJ2-2,TRBV6-2/TRBV6-3,ASSLLAGGTGELF
TRBJ1-1,TRBV7-8,ASSLQGILITEAF